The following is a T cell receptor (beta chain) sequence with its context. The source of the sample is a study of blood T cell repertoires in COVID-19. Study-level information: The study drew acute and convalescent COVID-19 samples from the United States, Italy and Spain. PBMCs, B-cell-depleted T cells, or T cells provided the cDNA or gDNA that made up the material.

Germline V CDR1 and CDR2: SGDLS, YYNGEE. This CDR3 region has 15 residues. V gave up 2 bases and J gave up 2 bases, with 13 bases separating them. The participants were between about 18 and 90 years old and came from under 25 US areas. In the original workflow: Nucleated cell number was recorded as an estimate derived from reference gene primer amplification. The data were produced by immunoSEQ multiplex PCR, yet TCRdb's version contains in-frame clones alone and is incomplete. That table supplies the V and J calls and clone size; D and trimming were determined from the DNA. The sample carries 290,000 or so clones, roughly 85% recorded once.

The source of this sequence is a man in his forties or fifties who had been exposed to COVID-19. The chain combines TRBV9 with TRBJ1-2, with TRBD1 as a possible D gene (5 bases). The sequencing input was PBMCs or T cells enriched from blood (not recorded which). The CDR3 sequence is CASSVLGTGNYGYTF. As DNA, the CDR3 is TGTGCCAGCAGCGTTCTCGGGACTGGAAACTATGGCTACACCTTC.